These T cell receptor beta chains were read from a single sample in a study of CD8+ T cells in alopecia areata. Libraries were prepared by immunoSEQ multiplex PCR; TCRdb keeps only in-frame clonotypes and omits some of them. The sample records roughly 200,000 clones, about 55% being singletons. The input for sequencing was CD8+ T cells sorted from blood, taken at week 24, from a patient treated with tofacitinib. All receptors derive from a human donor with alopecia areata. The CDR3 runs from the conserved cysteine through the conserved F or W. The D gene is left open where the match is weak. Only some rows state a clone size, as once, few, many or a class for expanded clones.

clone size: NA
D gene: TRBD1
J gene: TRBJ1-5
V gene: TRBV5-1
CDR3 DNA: TGCGCCAGCAGGGACAGGGACAATCAGCCCCAGCATTTT
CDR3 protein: CASRDRDNQPQHF

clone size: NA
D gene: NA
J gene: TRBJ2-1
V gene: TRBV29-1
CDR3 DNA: TGCAGCGTTGGAATATGGGTGGGGAATGAGCAGTTCTTC
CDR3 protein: CSVGIWVGNEQFF

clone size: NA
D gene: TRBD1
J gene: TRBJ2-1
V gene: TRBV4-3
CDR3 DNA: TGCGCCAGCAGCCGAGACAGGGGCTCCTACAATGAGCAGTTCTTC
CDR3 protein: CASSRDRGSYNEQFF

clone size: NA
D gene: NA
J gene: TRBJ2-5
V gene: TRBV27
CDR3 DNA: TGTGCCAGCAGTTTTGATGGAGGGGGCGAAGAGACCCAGTACTTC
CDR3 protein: CASSFDGGGEETQYF

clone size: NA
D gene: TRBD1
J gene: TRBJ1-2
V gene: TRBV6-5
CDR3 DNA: TGTGCCAGCAGTACCCCTCGGGACAGCTCCTATGGCTACACCTTC
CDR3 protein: CASSTPRDSSYGYTF

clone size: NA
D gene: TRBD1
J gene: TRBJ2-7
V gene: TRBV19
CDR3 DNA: TGTGCCAGTAGCCCCACCAGGGACAGCTACGAGCAGTACTTC
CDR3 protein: CASSPTRDSYEQYF

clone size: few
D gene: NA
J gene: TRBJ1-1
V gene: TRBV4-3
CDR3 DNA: TGCGCCAGCAGCCAAGAGACAGGTTCATTGAACACTGAAGCTTTCTTT
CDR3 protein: CASSQETGSLNTEAFF

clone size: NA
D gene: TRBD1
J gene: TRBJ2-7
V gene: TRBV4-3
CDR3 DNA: TGCGCCACCATCTTACCGGGACAGGGTCCCTACGAGCAGTACTTC
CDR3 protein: CATILPGQGPYEQYF

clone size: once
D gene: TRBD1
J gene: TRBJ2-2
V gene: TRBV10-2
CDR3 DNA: TGCGCCAGTGGACAGGGCAACACCGGGGAGCTGTTTTTT
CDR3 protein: CASGQGNTGELFF

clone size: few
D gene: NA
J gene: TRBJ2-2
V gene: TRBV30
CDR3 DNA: TGTGCCTGGAGTGTCCGTTCCGGGGAGCTGTTTTTT
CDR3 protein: CAWSVRSGELFF

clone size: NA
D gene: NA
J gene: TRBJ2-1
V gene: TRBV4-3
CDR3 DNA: TGCGCCAGCAGCCAAGATATTAATGAGCAGTTCTTC
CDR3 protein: CASSQDINEQFF

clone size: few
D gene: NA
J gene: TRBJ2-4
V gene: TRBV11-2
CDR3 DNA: TGTGCCAGCAGCCTCCGCGGCCCGGTGGTAGCCAAAAACATTCAGTACTTC
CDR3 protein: CASSLRGPVVAKNIQYF

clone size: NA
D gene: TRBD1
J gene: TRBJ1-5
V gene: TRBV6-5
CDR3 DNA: TGTGCCAGCGGGCAGGGGGTTAATCAGCCCCAGCATTTT
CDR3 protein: CASGQGVNQPQHF

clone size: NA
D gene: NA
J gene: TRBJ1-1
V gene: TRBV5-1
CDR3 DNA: TGCGCCAGCAGCTTAGCCCCCGAGGTACAGAACACTGAAGCTTTCTTT
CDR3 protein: CASSLAPEVQNTEAFF

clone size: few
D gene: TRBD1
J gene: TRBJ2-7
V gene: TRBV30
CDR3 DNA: TGTGCCTGGAGCTCGGGACAGGGGCGCGAGCAGTACTTC
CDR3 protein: CAWSSGQGREQYF

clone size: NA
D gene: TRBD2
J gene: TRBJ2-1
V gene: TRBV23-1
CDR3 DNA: TGCGCCAGCAGTCAATTCCAATTAGCGGGGTCACGGAATGAGCAGTTCTTC
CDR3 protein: CASSQFQLAGSRNEQFF

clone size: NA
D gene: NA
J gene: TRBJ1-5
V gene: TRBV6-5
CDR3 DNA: TGTGCCAGCAGTTCGAAGAATAGCAATCAGCCCCAGCATTTT
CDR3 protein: CASSSKNSNQPQHF

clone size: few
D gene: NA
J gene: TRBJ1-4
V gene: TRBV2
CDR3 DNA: TGTGCCAGCAGTGTGGGTGAAAAACTGTTTTTT
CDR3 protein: CASSVGEKLFF

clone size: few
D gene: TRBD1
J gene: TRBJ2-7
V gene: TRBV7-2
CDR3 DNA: TGTGCCAGCCGTCCTACAGGGGACTACGAGCAGTACTTC
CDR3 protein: CASRPTGDYEQYF

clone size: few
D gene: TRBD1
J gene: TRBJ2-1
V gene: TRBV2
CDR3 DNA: TGTGCCAGCAGTGACGGCGGCAGGGGGCCTTCGTCGCAGTTCTTC
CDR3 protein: CASSDGGRGPSSQFF

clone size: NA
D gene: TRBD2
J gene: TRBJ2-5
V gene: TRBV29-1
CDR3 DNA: TGCAGCGTTGAGACAGCGGGGGACGGAGAGACCCAGTACTTC
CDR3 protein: CSVETAGDGETQYF

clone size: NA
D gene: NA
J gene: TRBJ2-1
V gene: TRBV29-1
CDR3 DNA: TGCAGCGTTGAGGGTGGGACGCTCTACAATGAGCAGTTCTTC
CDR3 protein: CSVEGGTLYNEQFF

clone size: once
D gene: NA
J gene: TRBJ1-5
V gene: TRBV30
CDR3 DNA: TGTGCCTGGAGTGTGGGGCGGTTCAATCAGCCCCAGCATTTT
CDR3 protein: CAWSVGRFNQPQHF

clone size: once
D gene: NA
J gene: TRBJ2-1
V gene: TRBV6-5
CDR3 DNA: TGTGCCAGCAGCCTTGGGACCAACAATGAGCAGTTCTTC
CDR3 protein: CASSLGTNNEQFF

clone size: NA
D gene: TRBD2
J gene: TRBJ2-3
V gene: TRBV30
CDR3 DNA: TGTGCCTGGAGTCTAGGGGCTAGCGGGGGGGCCCAGTATTTT
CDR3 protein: CAWSLGASGGAQYF

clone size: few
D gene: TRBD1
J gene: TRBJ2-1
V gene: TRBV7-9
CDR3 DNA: TGTGCCAGCAGCTTGGGACAGGGGACCTACAATGAGCAGTTCTTC
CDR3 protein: CASSLGQGTYNEQFF

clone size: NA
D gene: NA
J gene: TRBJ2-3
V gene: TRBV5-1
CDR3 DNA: TGCGCCAGCAGGGATTGGACCTTAGGAAGCACAGATACGCAGTATTTT
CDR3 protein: CASRDWTLGSTDTQYF

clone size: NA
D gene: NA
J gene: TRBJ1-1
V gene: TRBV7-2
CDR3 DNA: TGTGCCAGCAGCTCCGACTTCGGAGGGGGATCGGCTTTCTTT
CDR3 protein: CASSSDFGGGSAFF

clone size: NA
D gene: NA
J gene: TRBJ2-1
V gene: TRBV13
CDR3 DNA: TGTGCCAGCAGCTTAGGCCTCTCGGGTAATGGGCAGTTCTTC
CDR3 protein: CASSLGLSGNGQFF